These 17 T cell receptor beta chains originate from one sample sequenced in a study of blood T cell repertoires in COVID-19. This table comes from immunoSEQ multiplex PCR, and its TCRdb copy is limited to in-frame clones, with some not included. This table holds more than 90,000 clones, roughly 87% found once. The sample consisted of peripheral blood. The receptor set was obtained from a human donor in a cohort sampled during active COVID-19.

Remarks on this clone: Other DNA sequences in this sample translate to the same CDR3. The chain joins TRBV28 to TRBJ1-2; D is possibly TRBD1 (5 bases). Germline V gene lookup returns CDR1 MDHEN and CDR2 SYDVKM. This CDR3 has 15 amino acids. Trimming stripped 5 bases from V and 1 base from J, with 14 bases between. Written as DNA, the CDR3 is TGTGCCAGCAGTCCGGGGACTGGGGGTAACTATGGCTACACCTTC. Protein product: CASSPGTGGNYGYTF.

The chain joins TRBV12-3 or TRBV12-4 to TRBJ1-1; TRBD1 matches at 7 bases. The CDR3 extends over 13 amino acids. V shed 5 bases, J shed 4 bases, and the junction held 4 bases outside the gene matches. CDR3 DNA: TGTGCCAGCAGTCCCGGGACAGCCACTGAAGCTTTCTTT. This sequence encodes CASSPGTATEAFF.

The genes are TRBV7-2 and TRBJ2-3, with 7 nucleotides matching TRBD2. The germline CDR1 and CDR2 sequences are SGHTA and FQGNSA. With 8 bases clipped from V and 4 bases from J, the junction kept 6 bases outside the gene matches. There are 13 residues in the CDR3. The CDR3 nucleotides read TGTGCCAGCCATGTGGGGGGGGCAGATACGCAGTATTTT. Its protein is CASHVGGADTQYF.

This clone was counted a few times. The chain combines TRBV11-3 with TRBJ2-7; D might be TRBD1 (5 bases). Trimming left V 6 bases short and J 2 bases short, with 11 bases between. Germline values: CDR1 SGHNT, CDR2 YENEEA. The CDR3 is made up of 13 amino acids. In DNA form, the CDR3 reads TGTGCCAGCAGAGGGGTAAGGCCCTACGAGCAGTACTTC. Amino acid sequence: CASRGVRPYEQYF.

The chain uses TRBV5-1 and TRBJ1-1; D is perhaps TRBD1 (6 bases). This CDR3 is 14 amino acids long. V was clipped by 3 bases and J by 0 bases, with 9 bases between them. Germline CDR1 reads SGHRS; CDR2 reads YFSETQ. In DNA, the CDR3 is TGCGCCAGCAGCTCTGACAGGCTGAACACTGAAGCTTTCTTT. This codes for CASSSDRLNTEAFF. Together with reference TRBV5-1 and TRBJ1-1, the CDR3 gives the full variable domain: KAGVTQTPRYLIKTRGQQVTLSCSPISGHRSVSWYQQTPGQGLQFLFEYFSETQRNKGNFPGRFSGRQFSNSRSEMNVSTLELGDSALYLCASSSDRLNTEAFFGQGTRLTVV.

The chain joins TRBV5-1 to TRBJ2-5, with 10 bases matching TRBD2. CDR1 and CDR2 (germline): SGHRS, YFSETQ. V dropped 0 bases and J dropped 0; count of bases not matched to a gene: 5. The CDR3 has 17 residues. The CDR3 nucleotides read TGCGCCAGCAGCTTGGGGGGTAGCGGGAGGTACCAAGAGACCCAGTACTTC. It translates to CASSLGGSGRYQETQYF.

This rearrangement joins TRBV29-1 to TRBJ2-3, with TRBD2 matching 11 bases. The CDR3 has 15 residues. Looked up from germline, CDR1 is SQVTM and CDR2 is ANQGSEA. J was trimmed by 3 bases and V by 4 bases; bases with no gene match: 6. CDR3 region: CSVAVAGGPTDTQYF. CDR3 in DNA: TGCAGCGTTGCAGTAGCGGGAGGGCCGACAGATACGCAGTATTTT.

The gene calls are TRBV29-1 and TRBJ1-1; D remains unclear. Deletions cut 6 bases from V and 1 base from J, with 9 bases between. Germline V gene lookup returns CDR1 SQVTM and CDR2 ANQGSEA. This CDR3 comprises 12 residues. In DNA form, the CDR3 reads TGCAGCGTAAGGCGCGGGAACACTGAAGCTTTCTTT. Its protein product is CSVRRGNTEAFF.

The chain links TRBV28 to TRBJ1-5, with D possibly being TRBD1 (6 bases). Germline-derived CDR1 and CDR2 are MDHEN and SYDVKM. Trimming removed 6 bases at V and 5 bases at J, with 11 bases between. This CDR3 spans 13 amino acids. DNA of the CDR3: TGTGCCAGCAGGATACAGGGAGATCAGCCCCAGCATTTT. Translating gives CASRIQGDQPQHF.

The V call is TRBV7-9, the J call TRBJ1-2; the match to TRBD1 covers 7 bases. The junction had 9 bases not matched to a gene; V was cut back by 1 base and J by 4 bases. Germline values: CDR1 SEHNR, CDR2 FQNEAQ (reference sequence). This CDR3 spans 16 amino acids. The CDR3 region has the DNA TGTGCCAGCAGCTTAGAGGCTTCCGGGACAGTCTATGGCTACACCTTC. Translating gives CASSLEASGTVYGYTF.

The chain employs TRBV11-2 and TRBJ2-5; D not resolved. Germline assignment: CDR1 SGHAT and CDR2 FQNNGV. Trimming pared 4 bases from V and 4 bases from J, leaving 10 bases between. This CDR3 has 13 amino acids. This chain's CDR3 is CASSSLLPETQYF. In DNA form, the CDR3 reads TGTGCCAGCAGCTCCCTCCTTCCAGAGACCCAGTACTTC.

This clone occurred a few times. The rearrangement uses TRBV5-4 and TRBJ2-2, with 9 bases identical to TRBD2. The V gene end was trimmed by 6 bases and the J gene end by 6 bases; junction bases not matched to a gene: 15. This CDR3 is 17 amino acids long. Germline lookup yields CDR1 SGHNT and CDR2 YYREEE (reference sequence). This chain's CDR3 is CASTPTVAGGPAGELFF. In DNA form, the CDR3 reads TGTGCCAGCACCCCAACCGTCGCGGGAGGGCCCGCCGGGGAGCTGTTTTTT.

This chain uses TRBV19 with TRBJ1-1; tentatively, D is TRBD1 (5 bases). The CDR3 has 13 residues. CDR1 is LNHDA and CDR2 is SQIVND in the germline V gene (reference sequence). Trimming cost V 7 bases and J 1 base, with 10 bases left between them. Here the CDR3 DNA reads TGTGCCAGTACGACAGTTTCGAACACTGAAGCTTTCTTT. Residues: CASTTVSNTEAFF.

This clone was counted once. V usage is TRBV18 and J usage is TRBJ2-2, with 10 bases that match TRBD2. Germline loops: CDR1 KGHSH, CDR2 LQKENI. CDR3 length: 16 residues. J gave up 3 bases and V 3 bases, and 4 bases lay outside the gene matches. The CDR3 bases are TGTGCCAGCTCACCCACTAGCGGGGATCACACCGGGGAGCTGTTTTTT. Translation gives CASSPTSGDHTGELFF.

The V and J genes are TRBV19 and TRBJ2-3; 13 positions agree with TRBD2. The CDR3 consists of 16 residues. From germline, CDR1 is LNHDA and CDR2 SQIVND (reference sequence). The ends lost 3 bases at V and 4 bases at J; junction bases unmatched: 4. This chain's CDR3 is CASSIGLAGDADTQYF. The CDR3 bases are TGTGCCAGTAGTATCGGACTAGCGGGGGACGCAGATACGCAGTATTTT. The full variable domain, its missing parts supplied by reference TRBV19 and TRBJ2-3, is DGGITQSPKYLFRKEGQNVTLSCEQNLNHDAMYWYRQDPGQGLRLIYYSQIVNDFQKGDIAEGYSVSREKKESFPLTVTSAQKNPTAFYLCASSIGLAGDADTQYFGPGTRLTVL.

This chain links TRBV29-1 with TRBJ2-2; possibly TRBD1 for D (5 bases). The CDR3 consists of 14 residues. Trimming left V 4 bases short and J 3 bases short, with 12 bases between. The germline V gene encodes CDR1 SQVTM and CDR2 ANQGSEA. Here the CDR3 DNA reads TGCAGCGTTGGCCCAGACAGAGACACCGGGGAGCTGTTTTTT. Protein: CSVGPDRDTGELFF.

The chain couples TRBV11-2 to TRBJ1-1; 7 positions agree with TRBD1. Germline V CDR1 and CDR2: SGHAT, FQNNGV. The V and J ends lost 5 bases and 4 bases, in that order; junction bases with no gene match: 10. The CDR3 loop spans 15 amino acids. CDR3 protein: CASSPIRTGTTEAFF. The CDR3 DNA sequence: TGTGCCAGCAGCCCAATCCGGACAGGAACCACTGAAGCTTTCTTT.